Below, 6 T cell receptor beta chains from the same sample are listed, as sequenced in a study of T cells in women clearing cervical HPV infection (dated by TCRdb to the late 2010s). Libraries were prepared through the immunoSEQ multiplex PCR assay. The immuneACCESS repertoire file appears here via TCRdb, limited to in-frame rearrangements. These files lack a portion of the clones; in checked studies, under half of the deficit traces to unresolved V genes, and the cause of the others is not known. The table for this sample shows more than 25,000 clones. The ten largest clonotypes hold 7.8% of the sample. The sample was blood buffy coat. Every receptor here comes from a woman aged 18 to 69 with a cervical HPV16 infection that either progressed to CIN3+ or cleared (not recorded which).

In regard to this clone: Coverage ceases 3 residues before the CDR3 finishes, and the germline J gene fills in the end. The V call is TRBV29-1, the J call TRBJ2-5; TRBD1 might be the D (5 bases). This CDR3 spans 14 amino acids. The germline V gene has CDR1 SQVTM and CDR2 ANQGSEA. V lost 3 bases and J 1 base, leaving 12 bases between the germline ends. The sequenced part of the CDR3 DNA is TGCAGCGTTGACGTTGCGACAGTCCAAGAGACC. It is translated as CSVDVATVQET. The full CDR3 sequence reads CSVDVATVQETQYF.

Details on this clone: The sequence runs out 3 residues before the end of the CDR3; the remainder is reconstructed from the germline J gene. This chain uses TRBV18 with TRBJ2-7; D gene unclear. The CDR3 sequence is 14 residues long. Trimming took 0 bases from V and 6 from J, leaving 12 bases between them. CDR1 and CDR2 from the germline V gene are KGHSH and LQKENI. CDR3 sequence: CASSPPNSNGEQYF. CDR3 DNA, as far as it was read: TGTGCCAGCTCACCACCGAACAGCAACGGCGAG.

Comments on this clone: The observed sequence ends 3 residues before the CDR3 terminus, with the missing tail filled in from the germline J gene. This chain joins TRBV2 and TRBJ2-3; TRBD2 might be the D (5 bases). The germline V gene encodes CDR1 SNHLY and CDR2 FYNNEI. The CDR3 extends over 15 amino acids. V shed 7 bases and J shed 0 bases, with 14 bases lying between them. The CDR3 DNA, read in part, is TGTGCCAGCAATCAACAGCGGAGGAGCACAGATACG. Protein product: CASNQQRRSTDT. The CDR3 in its entirety is CASNQQRRSTDTQYF.

A word on this clone: The read ends 3 residues shy of where the CDR3 ends; the end is completed using the germline J gene. The rearrangement uses TRBV12-3 or TRBV12-4 and TRBJ2-3, with 11 nucleotides matching TRBD2. The CDR3 is 15 residues long. With 4 bases clipped from V and 1 base from J, the junction kept 1 base outside the gene matches. CDR3 amino acids: CASSSLAGGTDTQYF. The CDR3 DNA, read in part, is TGTGCCAGCAGTTCACTAGCGGGGGGCACAGATACG.

For this clone: The sequence runs out 3 residues before the end of the CDR3; the remainder is reconstructed from the germline J gene. The V call is TRBV5-1, the J call TRBJ2-3; D possibly corresponds to TRBD2 (5 bases). CDR1 and CDR2 from the germline V gene are SGHRS and YFSETQ. The ends were cut back, 2 bases at V and 4 bases at J, with 20 bases in the middle. The CDR3 extends over 17 amino acids. CDR3 DNA (partial): TGCGCCAGCAGCTTAAAAAGCGGAGGTCCCCCCCCAGATACG. Its translation: CASSLKSGGPPPDT. The full CDR3 reads CASSLKSGGPPPDTQYF.

Note on this clone: The CDR3 extends 3 residues past the end of the read, so its final part is completed from the germline J gene. The V and J genes are TRBV14 and TRBJ1-2, with a possible D match to TRBD1 (6 bases). The CDR3 consists of 15 residues. V gave up 2 bases and J gave up 4 bases, with 14 bases separating them. Germline assignment: CDR1 SGHDN and CDR2 FVKESK. The CDR3 sequence: CASSQTDRLRYGYTF. CDR3 bases read: TGTGCCAGCAGCCAAACTGACAGGCTACGCTATGGC. Full variable domain (rest looked up from reference TRBV14 and TRBJ1-2): EAGVTQFPSHSVIEKGQTVTLRCDPISGHDNLYWYRRVMGKEIKFLLHFVKESKQDESGMPNNRFLAERTGGTYSTLKVQPAELEDSGVYFCASSQTDRLRYGYTFGSGTRLTVV.